This T cell receptor beta chain was sequenced during a study of shared clonotypes between healthy human individuals. Whole-study results and caveats: The naive CD4 repertoires of several donors were compared, and about 5% of clonotypes were shared.

CD45RO-negative cells were positively selected for CCR7, leaving out terminally differentiated effector memory CD45RA+ cells. Donors, without exception, were Caucasian adults residing in Nashville, Tennessee. Each PCR replicate from the sorted subsets contained 150 to 250 ng DNA, which is about 30,000 T cell genomes. Clones were sequenced by immunoSEQ multiplex PCR, and TCRdb holds only the in-frame ones, with some missing. Found here are some 1,900,000 clones, less than 95% of them singletons; the top ten hold approximately 1.2%. This CDR3 contains 14 residues. Germline V CDR1 and CDR2: PRHDT, FYEKMQ (reference sequence). Between the trimmed V and J ends, which lost 4 bases and 0 bases, there was a span of 9 bases. Concerning this clone itself: Its antigen is currently unknown.

The chain couples TRBV13 to TRBJ1-1, with D perhaps TRBD1 (5 bases). The sequenced sample consisted of naive CD8+ T cells sorted from blood. This receptor was obtained from a man between 18 and 35 years old in good health. The CDR3 coding sequence is TGTGCCAGCAGCTCAGGGTTCATGAACACTGAAGCTTTCTTT. Encoded protein: CASSSGFMNTEAFF. The variable domain in full, with the rest retrieved from reference TRBV13 and TRBJ1-1, is AAGVIQSPRHLIKEKRETATLKCYPIPRHDTVYWYQQGPGQDPQFLISFYEKMQSDKGSIPDRFSAQQFSDYHSELNMSSLELGDSALYFCASSSGFMNTEAFFGQGTRLTVV.